Here is one TCR beta chain with its context. Its antigen is as yet unknown. The data were obtained in a study of T cell responses to AZD1222 COVID-19 vaccine. Looking at the study overall: Second doses were pooled across both intervals (about 4 or about 12 weeks). General study results and limits: CD4 TCRs associated with vaccination spanned spike, dominating at 160-218 and 743-854.

Libraries were prepared by immunoSEQ multiplex PCR; TCRdb keeps only in-frame clonotypes and omits some of them. The table has over 150,000 clones, 90% seen once. This CDR3 is built from 14 residues. The germline CDR1 and CDR2 sequences are MNHNS and SASEGT. Trimming took 6 bases from V and 4 from J; bases not matched to a gene: 6. The sample here was peripheral blood, taken on day 0 of AZD1222 vaccination. The J gene is TRBJ1-1, the V gene TRBV6-1; the match to TRBD1 covers 9 bases. The sequence derives from an adult in good health. CDR3 residues: CASRRGQGGTEAFF. DNA of the CDR3: TGTGCCAGCAGGAGGGGACAGGGTGGCACTGAAGCTTTCTTT.